Below, one T cell receptor beta chain is given with its context. This sample stems from a study of T cells after posttransplantation cyclophosphamide. This CDR3 region has 15 residues. Germline V CDR1 and CDR2: SGHKS, YYEKEE (reference sequence). A marrow graft followed busulfan-fludarabine conditioning, with cyclophosphamide on days +3 and +4. The table came from immunoSEQ multiplex PCR; TCRdb's copy has only in-frame clones and leaves some out. The sample has roughly 3,800 clones, 69% seen once. Sequencing was performed on CD8+ T cells sorted from PBMCs, taken 950 to 1,200 days after allogeneic stem cell transplant with posttransplant cyclophosphamide. The receptor comes from a female patient in her thirties or forties who received an allogeneic stem cell transplant from a related donor, was CMV-positive, and had no GVHD. The graft donor may have contributed some T cells. The chain carries TRBV5-5 and TRBJ2-5; 8 nucleotides line up with TRBD1. TRBJ2-7 explains the end of the DNA better; the J call may be wrong. CDR3 loop: CASSLGQGTSYEQYF. In nucleotides, the CDR3 is TGTGCCAGCAGCTTGGGACAGGGGACTTCCTACGAGCAGTACTTC.